What follows is one T cell receptor (beta chain) and its context. This clonotype was seen a few times. The specificity of this receptor is unknown. Nothing much larger sits one base from this clone, and base qualities are not available. The sequencing machine was an Illumina NovaSeq 6000. cDNA libraries for TCRalpha and TCRbeta were prepared by 5'RACE using constant-segment primers, with sample barcodes and unique molecular identifiers added. RNA was extracted from every sample with Trizol reagent. Library amplification was performed in two PCR steps, and a second sample barcode and Illumina TruSeq adapters were introduced in the second step. The libraries were sequenced on an Illumina NovaSeq using 2 x 150 bp paired-end reads. Per the source publication's procedure: With migec v1.2.7, reads were demultiplexed and then collapsed into UMI-guided consensus sequences. Using mixcr v2.1.11, UMI consensuses were aligned to TRA and TRB V and J templates and then assembled into clonotypes. A clonotype was counted as expanded or contracted only if both edgeR and NoisET called the change significant, with noise models trained on biological replicates. edgeR calls used a false discovery rate-adjusted p below 0.01 and a log2 fold-change threshold of 1. As an exploratory analysis of dynamics, max-normalized trajectories of the 1000 most abundant clonotypes were examined with PCA combined with hierarchical clustering. The CD4 or CD8 phenotype of responding clones was assigned using the separately sequenced CD4+ and CD8+ repertoires. TCRdb trimmed the raw reads at Q25, called clones with MiXCR and kept productive beta chains. Entries that share a CDR3 protein sequence are merged under the most common genes and DNA. These V and J calls originate from TCRdb's pipeline instead of the authors' own analysis. In all, the sample holds more than 120,000 distinct CDR3 sequences, and approximately 21% of those were seen once. The ten largest clones add up to about 2.3% of the sample.

PBMCs were isolated by Ficoll-Paque density gradient centrifugation. The data stem from a study of T-cell memory formation after mild COVID-19 (dated by TCRdb to the early 2020s). About the study as a whole: Most TCR sequence clusters were specific to one of the two donors. In a couple of donors, T-cell clones that expanded and contracted after mild COVID-19 were followed by sequencing TCRalpha and TCRbeta repertoires longitudinally. Two young, previously healthy adult volunteers made up the cohort, one male and one female. General study outcomes and caveats: Whether the second-wave clones peaking on day 37 were SARS-CoV-2 specific was not confirmed. The study covered only a couple of mild cases, and larger cohorts including severe cases with pre-infection samples were considered necessary. Contracting CD4+ clones appeared mostly in the CM and EM memory subsets, whereas CD8+ clones were enriched in EMRA. The detection of some responding clones in pre-infection memory suggests that pre-existing cross-reactive memory T cells joined the SARS-CoV-2 response. From day 15 to 85, contracting clones showed balanced CD4/CD8 phenotypes, whereas a second wave of clones that expanded from day 15 to 37 leaned towards CD4+.

CDR1 and CDR2, looked up from the germline V gene, are SGHVS and FQNEAQ. Cut back by 5 bases and 2 bases, the V and J ends lie 19 bases apart. The CDR3 spans 17 residues, from the cysteine through the phenylalanine. Of all the DNA, just the CDR3 is kept, 51 bases in frame from base 1. The sequence is built from TRBV7-8 and TRBJ2-1; the D gene remains uncertain. This receptor was identified in an adult woman who had mild COVID-19 (a few samples of this study predate the infection). The sample titles of this study are shuffled in the database, so cell type and time point are left out; the donor was told from shared clones. Sequences were obtained from PBMCs or a T cell subset sorted from them (not recorded which). The CDR3 has the sequence CASSRHLWAETYNEQFF. Read as DNA, the sequence is TGTGCCAGCAGCCGTCATTTATGGGCGGAGACCTACAATGAGCAGTTCTTC.